Shown below are 17 T cell receptor beta chains from a single sample sequenced in a study of control samples from healthy donors and cancer patients. The table came from immunoSEQ multiplex PCR; TCRdb's copy has only in-frame clones and leaves some out. Of 80,000 to 100,000 clones detected, 92% appear once; the ten largest clones hold around 3%. The sample taken for sequencing was blood. The receptor source for this set is a human donor in good health. The donor label of this sample is uncertain.

The genes are TRBV27 and TRBJ2-1; D gene ambiguous. Per the germline V gene, CDR1 is MNHEY and CDR2 is SMNVEV (reference sequence). Trimming took off 2 bases at V and 4 bases at J, with 6 bases between the two ends. The CDR3 is 13 residues long. The chain's CDR3 is CASSLGTYNEQFF. Written as DNA, the CDR3 is TGTGCCAGCAGTTTAGGAACATACAATGAGCAGTTCTTC.

This clone turned up a few times. The genes are TRBV7-9 and TRBJ2-7; D gene unclear. The CDR3 is 12 amino acids. V was trimmed by 2 bases and J by 3 bases, leaving 5 bases between them. CDR1 and CDR2 from the germline V gene are SEHNR and FQNEAQ (reference sequence). The CDR3 DNA reads as TGTGCCAGCAGCTTACACCGCTACGAGCAGTACTTC. Its translation is CASSLHRYEQYF.

The rearrangement uses TRBV27 and TRBJ2-3, with D tentatively TRBD1 or TRBD2 (5 bases each). This CDR3 region has 13 residues. Germline V gene data show CDR1 as MNHEY and CDR2 as SMNVEV (reference sequence). Between the trimmed V and J ends, which lost 6 bases and 3 bases, there was a span of 10 bases. CDR3 in DNA: TGTGCCAGCAGAAGGGGCGGGACAGATACGCAGTATTTT. It is translated as CASRRGGTDTQYF.

The chain links TRBV19 to TRBJ2-7; D call uncertain. The germline V gene encodes CDR1 LNHDA and CDR2 SQIVND (reference sequence). CDR3 length: 14 residues. The germline V and J ends were trimmed by 6 bases and 6 bases, with 18 bases remaining between them. The CDR3 sequence is CASSHTQVDGEQYF. CDR3 in DNA: TGTGCCAGTAGCCATACCCAGGTAGACGGCGAGCAGTACTTC.

The J gene is TRBJ1-5, the V gene TRBV19; 12 nucleotides align to TRBD1. The CDR3 covers 16 residues. Germline CDR1 LNHDA, CDR2 SQIVND (reference sequence). V lost 6 bases to trimming and J lost 0 bases; unmatched junction nucleotides: 3. The chain's CDR3 is CASRGQGAFSNQPQHF. CDR3 DNA sequence: TGTGCCAGTAGGGGACAGGGGGCTTTTAGCAATCAGCCCCAGCATTTT. The full variable domain, completed using reference TRBV19 and TRBJ1-5, is DGGITQSPKYLFRKEGQNVTLSCEQNLNHDAMYWYRQDPGQGLRLIYYSQIVNDFQKGDIAEGYSVSREKKESFPLTVTSAQKNPTAFYLCASRGQGAFSNQPQHFGDGTRLSIL.

The rearrangement links TRBV7-2 to TRBJ2-6; 12 positions match TRBD1. The junction had 6 bases not matched to a gene; V was cut back by 2 bases and J by 1 base. Germline values: CDR1 SGHTA, CDR2 FQGNSA. The CDR3 is 19 amino acids. The CDR3 is CASSLIRGQGASGANVLTF. The CDR3 region has the DNA TGTGCCAGCAGCTTAATTCGGGGACAGGGGGCGTCTGGGGCCAACGTCCTGACTTTC.

This chain uses TRBV19 with TRBJ1-3; possible D gene TRBD1, 5 bases. This CDR3 has 18 amino acids. The V gene lost 3 bases and the J gene lost 3 bases, with 21 bases spanning the gap. Germline V gene data show CDR1 as LNHDA and CDR2 as SQIVND (reference sequence). In DNA form, the CDR3 reads TGTGCCAGTAGTATCGGGCCAGGGCCCCAAGTTTTTGGAAACACCATATATTTT. This codes for CASSIGPGPQVFGNTIYF.

The rearrangement uses TRBV5-1 and TRBJ2-3, with D uncertain. This CDR3 contains 12 residues. Germline V lookup: CDR1 SGHRS, CDR2 YFSETQ. Deletions cut 3 bases from V and 2 bases from J, with 4 bases between. CDR3 in amino acids: CASSWDTDTQYF. The CDR3, as DNA: TGCGCCAGCAGCTGGGACACAGATACGCAGTATTTT.

The V gene is TRBV15, the J gene TRBJ1-2, with D uncertain. Germline-derived CDR1 and CDR2 are LNHNV and YYDKDF (reference sequence). There are 16 residues in the CDR3. With 0 bases removed from V and 4 bases from J, the gap between germline ends came to 15 bases. The CDR3: CATSRDREGAGYGYTF. The CDR3 DNA reads as TGTGCCACCAGCAGAGATCGGGAGGGCGCAGGCTATGGCTACACCTTC.

This chain joins TRBV5-8 and TRBJ1-6; 8 nucleotides align to TRBD1. After removal of 4 bases from V and 7 bases from J, the junction contained 10 bases not matched to a gene. The CDR3 length is 16 residues. CDR1 and CDR2 from the germline V gene are SGHTS and YDEGEE. CDR3 nucleotides: TGTGCCAGCAGCCCCGGGACAGGTGGTCAAAATTCACCCCTCCACTTT. This codes for CASSPGTGGQNSPLHF.

The chain employs TRBV19 and TRBJ1-2; 8 bases match TRBD1. Germline V gives CDR1 LNHDA, CDR2 SQIVND (reference sequence). CDR3 length: 13 amino acids. Trimming at V came to 3 bases and at J to 8 bases, leaving 5 bases not matched to a gene. In DNA form, the CDR3 reads TGTGCCAGTAGTATCGTGACAGGGGACGGCTACACCTTC. As protein: CASSIVTGDGYTF.

The chain is built from TRBV10-1 and TRBJ2-7; D gene unclear. CDR1 and CDR2 (germline): WNHNN, SYGVQD (reference sequence). The CDR3 totals 11 residues. The V end was cut by 0 bases, the J end by 3 bases, with 0 bases between. The CDR3 coding sequence is TGCGCCAGCAGTGAGTCCTACGAGCAGTACTTC. Translation: CASSESYEQYF.

V gene TRBV2 combines with J gene TRBJ2-1; D is perhaps TRBD2 (6 bases). V was shortened by 4 bases and J by 2 bases, with 9 bases between the two germline ends. CDR3 length: 14 amino acids. The germline gives CDR1 SNHLY, CDR2 FYNNEI. The CDR3 is CASSAAGPYNEQFF. The DNA for the CDR3 is TGTGCCAGCAGTGCTGCGGGGCCCTACAATGAGCAGTTCTTC.

DNA of the CDR3: TGTGCCAGCAGCTTGGAAGGACAGGGACCACGCAGTGAAGCTTTCTTT. Protein: CASSLEGQGPRSEAFF. The chain carries TRBV5-4 and TRBJ1-1, with TRBD1 matching 8 bases. The CDR3 totals 16 residues. V gave up 0 bases and J gave up 7 bases; unmatched junction bases: 11. Germline assignment: CDR1 SGHNT and CDR2 YYREEE (reference sequence).

The chain has TRBV5-1 and TRBJ1-3; 7 bases line up with TRBD1. CDR3 size: 14 residues. With 4 bases clipped from V and 4 bases from J, the junction kept 5 bases outside the gene matches. Germline V gene lookup returns CDR1 SGHRS and CDR2 YFSETQ. The CDR3 region has the DNA TGCGCCAGCAGCCTGACAGGGAACGGAAACACCATATATTTT. It encodes CASSLTGNGNTIYF. The variable domain in full, completed from reference TRBV5-1 and TRBJ1-3, reads KAGVTQTPRYLIKTRGQQVTLSCSPISGHRSVSWYQQTPGQGLQFLFEYFSETQRNKGNFPGRFSGRQFSNSRSEMNVSTLELGDSALYLCASSLTGNGNTIYFGEGSWLTVV.

The chain couples TRBV2 to TRBJ1-5; 7 positions agree with TRBD1. Germline CDR1 is SNHLY and CDR2 is FYNNEI. CDR3 length: 14 amino acids. With 2 bases clipped from V and 7 bases from J, the junction kept 5 bases outside the gene matches. The CDR3 here is CASSELTGRQPQHF. CDR3 sequence (DNA): TGTGCCAGCAGTGAATTGACAGGGAGGCAGCCCCAGCATTTT.

J is TRBJ2-2 and V is TRBV18, with D tentatively TRBD2 (7 bases). Germline CDR1 is KGHSH and CDR2 is LQKENI. This CDR3 contains 15 residues. The CDR3 is CNSARGAALTGELFF. CDR3 DNA sequence: TGTAATTCGGCTCGGGGGGCCGCTCTCACCGGGGAGCTGTTTTTT.